This T cell receptor beta chain was retrieved from a study of molecular identifiers for immune sequencing clone quantification. Whole-study results and caveats: Reportedly, one cell's Jurkat TCR RNA was detected within 1,200,000 naive CD8 cells.

In TCRdb, the PCR reads were re-called with MiXCR into one record per CDR3 protein. The sample lists about 630,000 distinct CDR3 sequences, roughly 25% occurring once. The V segment lost 0 bases and the J segment 3 bases; nucleotides outside the gene matches: 12. CDR3 length equals 17 residues. CDR1 and CDR2 (germline): DFQATT, SNEGSKA (reference sequence). Naive CD8 T cells underwent sorting with the CD8+CD4-CCR7+CD45RA+ definition. About this clonotype: Its target is not known.

Specimen: naive CD8+ T cells from blood, with Jurkat cell RNA spiked in. Specified subset: FACS-sorted CD8+CD4-CCR7+CD45RA+ naive T cells. This TCR came from a human donor in good health. Some libraries in this study had Jurkat cell RNA spiked in. This chain links TRBV20-1 with TRBJ2-3, with TRBD2 matching 7 bases. DNA for the CDR3: TGCAGTGCTAGAGAAGCATTCCTAGCGGAAAATACAGATACGCAGTATTTT. As protein: CSAREAFLAENTDTQYF.